These 14 T cell receptor beta chains originate from one sample sequenced in a study of blood T cell repertoires in COVID-19. Repertoires were generated with immunoSEQ multiplex PCR, while TCRdb's copy carries only in-frame clones and drops some. Here the sample spans around 72,000 clones, around 90% being singletons. The source material was peripheral blood. These receptor sequences come from a human donor with active COVID-19. The donor label of this sample is uncertain.

The chain carries TRBV5-5 and TRBJ1-1, with D possibly TRBD1 on 5 matching bases. From germline, CDR1 is SGHKS and CDR2 YYEKEE (reference sequence). The V end lost 1 base, the J end lost 8 bases, and 15 bases lay between the germline ends. CDR3 length: 14 amino acids. The CDR3 protein is CASSLKVLGGEAFF. The CDR3 DNA is TGTGCCAGCAGCTTGAAGGTGCTGGGGGGAGAAGCTTTCTTT.

V usage is TRBV7-9 and J usage is TRBJ1-1, with D unclear. The CDR3 is made up of 14 amino acids. Germline CDR1 and CDR2: SEHNR and FQNEAQ (reference sequence). Trimming removed 1 base from V and 1 base from J, with 7 bases in between. The CDR3 here is CASSLVPGNTEAFF. Here the CDR3 DNA reads TGTGCCAGCAGCTTAGTTCCGGGGAACACTGAAGCTTTCTTT. Full variable domain (outside the CDR3, taken from reference TRBV7-9 and TRBJ1-1): DTGVSQNPRHKITKRGQNVTFRCDPISEHNRLYWYRQTLGQGPEFLTYFQNEAQLEKSRLLSDRFSAERPKGSFSTLEIQRTEQGDSAMYLCASSLVPGNTEAFFGQGTRLTVV.

The CDR3 loop is CASSFESRGWGRGEKLFF. The CDR3 region has the DNA TGTGCCAGCAGTTTCGAGAGCAGGGGGTGGGGTCGAGGTGAAAAACTGTTTTTT. V usage is TRBV28 and J usage is TRBJ1-4; 7 positions agree with TRBD1. The V segment lost 3 bases and the J segment 7 bases; nucleotides outside the gene matches: 17. From germline, CDR1 is MDHEN and CDR2 SYDVKM. The CDR3 totals 18 residues.

The chain has TRBV7-9 and TRBJ2-7, with D maybe TRBD2 (5 bases). This CDR3 spans 12 amino acids. V lost 1 base and J 7 bases, leaving 8 bases between the germline ends. CDR1 and CDR2 (germline): SEHNR, FQNEAQ (reference sequence). The CDR3: CASSLDRGEQYF. The CDR3 DNA reads as TGTGCCAGCAGCTTAGATCGGGGTGAGCAGTACTTC. Supplemented by reference TRBV7-9 and TRBJ2-7, the full variable domain reads DTGVSQNPRHKITKRGQNVTFRCDPISEHNRLYWYRQTLGQGPEFLTYFQNEAQLEKSRLLSDRFSAERPKGSFSTLEIQRTEQGDSAMYLCASSLDRGEQYFGPGTRLTVT.

The chain links TRBV7-2 to TRBJ2-7, with 7 nucleotides matching TRBD1. Germline CDR1 and CDR2: SGHTA and FQGNSA. V lost 5 bases and J lost 0; bases outside the gene matches: 10. The CDR3 covers 16 residues. The DNA of the CDR3 is TGTGCCAGCAGCCTTACGACAGGGCCACTCTCCTACGAGCAGTACTTC. Its protein product is CASSLTTGPLSYEQYF.

The chain combines TRBV5-1 with TRBJ2-5; TRBD1 agrees at 7 bases. Germline assignment: CDR1 SGHRS and CDR2 YFSETQ. This CDR3 comprises 15 residues. After removal of 0 bases from V and 1 base from J, the junction contained 3 bases not matched to a gene. The CDR3 DNA reads as TGCGCCAGCAGCTTGGCCACAGGGGTCCAAGAGACCCAGTACTTC. Amino acids: CASSLATGVQETQYF.

The chain carries TRBV9 and TRBJ2-7; 7 positions match TRBD2. Germline V gene data show CDR1 as SGDLS and CDR2 as YYNGEE. This CDR3 has 14 amino acids. The J segment lost 2 bases and the V segment lost 2 bases, leaving 4 bases of the junction unmatched. The CDR3 DNA reads TGTGCCAGCAGCGTCAGGGAGGGGCCCTACGAGCAGTACTTC. Amino acids: CASSVREGPYEQYF.

The V gene is TRBV27, the J gene TRBJ2-1; D may be TRBD2 (5 bases). This CDR3 is 16 amino acids long. From germline, CDR1 is MNHEY and CDR2 SMNVEV (reference sequence). V shed 0 bases and J shed 0 bases, with 9 bases lying between them. CDR3 in DNA: TGTGCCAGCAGTTTATCCTCCGGGATCTCCTACAATGAGCAGTTCTTC. Its protein is CASSLSSGISYNEQFF.

V and J are TRBV6-1 and TRBJ2-1, with 8 bases identical to TRBD2. After removal of 3 bases from V and 4 bases from J, the junction contained 5 bases not matched to a gene. The CDR3 runs to 15 residues. Germline assignment: CDR1 MNHNS and CDR2 SASEGT. CDR3 DNA sequence: TGTGCCAGCAGTGACCTAGCGGGCACGTACAATGAGCAGTTCTTC. This gives the protein CASSDLAGTYNEQFF.

This clone was seen just once. This chain's CDR3 is CASRRDRSLSSYNEQFF. Written as DNA, the CDR3 is TGTGCCAGCAGAAGGGACAGATCCTTGAGCTCCTACAATGAGCAGTTCTTC. V gene TRBV2 combines with J gene TRBJ2-1, with 7 bases identical to TRBD1. Germline CDR1 is SNHLY and CDR2 is FYNNEI. With V trimmed by 6 bases and J by 0 bases, 11 bases remained unmatched. The CDR3 runs 17 residues.

The rearrangement links TRBV6-5 to TRBJ2-1, with 7 bases lining up with TRBD1. This CDR3 has 13 residues. Trimming removed 6 bases from V and 5 bases from J; junction bases left unmatched: 4. Germline loops: CDR1 MNHEY, CDR2 SVGAGI. The CDR3 is CASSLGQNNEQFF. CDR3 sequence (DNA): TGTGCCAGCAGCTTGGGACAGAACAATGAGCAGTTCTTC.

In DNA form, the CDR3 reads TGTGCCAGCAGCTTAGAGGCGGGAACGGCGACCGGGGGGCAGTATTTT. This gives the protein CASSLEAGTATGGQYF. The chain combines TRBV7-9 with TRBJ2-3; tentatively, D is TRBD2 (6 bases). V was pared by 1 base and J by 11 bases, with 22 bases between. CDR3 length equals 16 residues. Germline V gives CDR1 SEHNR, CDR2 FQNEAQ (reference sequence).

The rearrangement uses TRBV9 and TRBJ2-1, with a possible D match to TRBD1 (5 bases). The CDR3 loop spans 13 amino acids. The ends were cut back, 3 bases at V and 9 bases at J, with 13 bases in the middle. In germline, CDR1 is SGDLS, CDR2 YYNGEE. CDR3: CASSGREPAEQFF. In DNA, the CDR3 is TGTGCCAGCAGCGGCAGGGAACCCGCTGAGCAGTTCTTC.

For this clone: This same CDR3 is encoded by further DNA sequences in the sample. The CDR3 loop reads CASSRGLDGNTIYF. CDR3 nucleotide sequence: TGCGCCAGCAGCCGGGGTCTTGATGGAAACACCATATATTTT. The V call is TRBV10-2, the J call TRBJ1-3; D remains unclear. Trimming took 6 bases from V and 3 from J, leaving 12 bases between them. This CDR3 has 14 residues. CDR1 and CDR2 (germline): WSHSY, SAAADI.